This T cell receptor beta chain was captured by sequencing in a study of T cell responses to AZD1222 COVID-19 vaccine. On the study more broadly: The study pooled second doses at about 4 or about 12 weeks.

The table came from immunoSEQ multiplex PCR; TCRdb's copy has only in-frame clones and leaves some out. The table shows 170,000 or so clones, with about 92% occurring only once. The CDR3 is made up of 15 amino acids. Trimming stripped 3 bases from V and 9 bases from J, with 15 bases between. Per the germline V gene, CDR1 is MNHEY and CDR2 is SVGAGI. Whole-study findings and limits: The peak T cell response came first, and repertoires were sampled only after it. Spike-specific TCRs gained breadth and depth after people received two AZD1222 doses. Donors were mostly white British, more females; clonal diversity possibly underestimated.

In the case of this clone: What it binds is not known.

This sequence joins TRBV6-5 and TRBJ1-6; D possibly corresponds to TRBD1 (6 bases). Sequencing was performed on peripheral blood, taken on day 0 of AZD1222 vaccination. The receptor was isolated from an adult in good health. CDR3 protein: CASSYSRGRGSPLHF. CDR3 DNA sequence: TGTGCCAGCAGTTATTCCAGGGGTCGGGGTTCACCCCTCCACTTT.